Below are 14 T cell receptor beta chains sequenced from a single sample in a study of post-analysis software for immune sequencing data. Their specific antigens are unknown. Researchers reported that TCR beta cDNA libraries carried unique molecular identifiers. TCRdb re-analysed the PCR reads in MiXCR, keeping a single row per CDR3 protein. The table has hundreds of thousands of distinct CDR3 sequences, 25% to 30% seen once; the top ten hold around 0.55%. Study-wide points: Controls showed lower frequencies than patients for five or six TRBV segments, and TRBV5-6, TRBV5-1 and TRBV20-1 were among these.

The sequencing sample was made of blood. The receptors come from a girl between 10 and 17 years old with multiple sclerosis.

The CDR3 DNA follows: TGTGCCAGCAGCGTCCACGTTGAGGCCGGACGAAAGAACAATGAGCAGTTCTTC. As protein: CASSVHVEAGRKNNEQFF. This chain joins TRBV9 and TRBJ2-1; D ambiguous. Between the trimmed V and J ends, which lost 2 bases and 5 bases, there was a span of 23 bases. Germline CDR1 is SGDLS and CDR2 is YYNGEE. CDR3 length: 18 amino acids.

This clonotype was seen once. V is TRBV28 and J is TRBJ2-2; TRBD2 aligns across 7 bases. Germline-derived CDR1 and CDR2 are MDHEN and SYDVKM. The CDR3 has 14 residues. The trim removed 2 bases at V and 5 bases at J, leaving 2 bases unmatched. Here the CDR3 DNA reads TGTGCCAGCAGTTTACAGGGAGGGACCGGGGAGCTGTTTTTT. Translated, it gives CASSLQGGTGELFF.

The genes are TRBV20-1 and TRBJ2-5; D may be TRBD2 (5 bases). With the DNA end fitting TRBJ2-7 better, the J assignment may be wrong. The CDR3 is 16 amino acids. CDR1 and CDR2 from the germline V gene are DFQATT and SNEGSKA (reference sequence). The CDR3: CSARGGLLDKRYEQYF. The CDR3 DNA sequence: TGCAGTGCTAGAGGGGGTTTACTAGATAAACGCTACGAGCAGTACTTC.

This clonotype showed up just a few times. The V and J genes are TRBV7-9 and TRBJ2-3, with D uncertain. Germline V gene data show CDR1 as SEHNR and CDR2 as FQNEAQ (reference sequence). The CDR3 loop spans 15 amino acids. Trimming removed 1 base at V and 0 bases at J, with 8 bases between. CDR3 sequence reads: CASSLVVPSTDTQYF. In DNA form, the CDR3 reads TGTGCCAGCAGCTTAGTCGTACCTAGCACAGATACGCAGTATTTT.

The rearrangement joins TRBV29-1 to TRBJ2-1; D unresolved. Germline V gene sequence: CDR1 SQVTM, CDR2 ANQGSEA. This CDR3 region has 10 residues. Trimming removed 7 bases at V and 7 bases at J, with 8 bases between. CDR3 in DNA: TGCAGCGGCTGGAAGAATGAGCAGTTCTTC. Amino acid sequence: CSGWKNEQFF.

This clonotype was seen many times. V usage is TRBV7-2 and J usage is TRBJ1-5; the match to TRBD1 covers 7 bases. V trimming: 4 bases; J trimming: 5 bases; junction bases outside the gene matches: 2. This CDR3 contains 13 residues. Germline V CDR1 and CDR2: SGHTA, FQGNSA. The CDR3 nucleotides read TGTGCCAGCAGCTCCGACAGGGATCAGCCCCAGCATTTT. Protein: CASSSDRDQPQHF.

V is TRBV7-9 and J is TRBJ2-1; TRBD2 agrees at 7 bases. Germline CDR1 SEHNR, CDR2 FQNEAQ (reference sequence). CDR3 size: 17 residues. V lost 4 bases, J lost 1 base, and 10 bases stayed unmatched. As DNA, the CDR3 is TGTGCCAGCAGCTCGACTCCAAGCGGGAATTCCTACAATGAGCAGTTCTTC. Translating it yields CASSSTPSGNSYNEQFF.

The chain uses TRBV7-9 and TRBJ2-1, with 15 bases that match TRBD2. There are 19 residues in the CDR3. The junction had 13 bases not matched to a gene; V was cut back by 5 bases and J by 5 bases. CDR1 and CDR2 (germline): SEHNR, FQNEAQ (reference sequence). The CDR3 reads CASSMGLAGGLGGNNEQFF. As DNA, the CDR3 is TGTGCCAGCAGCATGGGACTAGCGGGAGGCCTGGGCGGTAACAATGAGCAGTTCTTC.

The chain recombines TRBV2 with TRBJ2-5, with D perhaps assigned TRBD1 or TRBD2 (5 bases each). TRBJ2-7 matches the DNA end more closely, so the J call is doubtful. In germline, CDR1 is SNHLY, CDR2 FYNNEI. The CDR3 spans 10 residues. This chain's CDR3 is CASRGPEQYF. CDR3 nucleotides: TGTGCCAGCAGGGGACCCGAGCAGTACTTC.

This clonotype was picked up a small number of times. The chain carries TRBV7-2 and TRBJ2-1, with 8 bases that match TRBD1. The V gene end was trimmed by 2 bases and the J gene end by 12 bases; junction bases not matched to a gene: 12. Germline values: CDR1 SGHTA, CDR2 FQGNSA. The CDR3 is 15 amino acids. CDR3 protein: CASSLREAGGLGQFF. CDR3 coding DNA: TGTGCCAGCAGCTTAAGGGAAGCAGGGGGCCTTGGGCAGTTCTTC.

This clonotype occurred a few times. The J gene is TRBJ2-1, the V gene TRBV20-1; D not resolved. The CDR3 covers 12 residues. Germline-derived CDR1 and CDR2 are DFQATT and SNEGSKA (reference sequence). Deletions cut 5 bases from V and 8 bases from J, with 13 bases between. The CDR3 is CSAVPGAHEQFF. CDR3 nucleotide sequence: TGCAGTGCTGTCCCAGGCGCTCATGAGCAGTTCTTC.

The rearrangement uses TRBV6-1 and TRBJ1-5; TRBD1 matches at 9 bases. Germline CDR1 and CDR2: MNHNS and SASEGT. CDR3 length equals 19 residues. J was trimmed by 4 bases and V by 6 bases; bases with no gene match: 19. The chain's CDR3 is CASSLGTGHAATINQPQHF. CDR3 coding DNA: TGTGCCAGCAGCCTTGGGACAGGGCATGCGGCGACTATTAATCAGCCCCAGCATTTT.

The J gene is TRBJ2-5, the V gene TRBV20-1; the D gene is possibly TRBD2 (6 bases). V lost 1 base to trimming and J lost 4 bases, with 10 bases between them. CDR3 length equals 13 residues. Germline V gene sequence: CDR1 DFQATT, CDR2 SNEGSKA (reference sequence). DNA for the CDR3: TGCAGTGCTAGAGGCGGGGCGAGAGAGACCCAGTACTTC. This encodes CSARGGARETQYF.

The chain uses TRBV28 and TRBJ2-3; D gene uncertain. The germline gives CDR1 MDHEN, CDR2 SYDVKM. The CDR3 is 15 residues long. V lost 4 bases to trimming and J lost 4 bases, with 15 bases between them. CDR3 in amino acids: CASSYTRSGPDTQYF. In DNA form, the CDR3 reads TGTGCCAGCAGTTACACTCGTTCGGGTCCAGATACGCAGTATTTT.